This passage covers 2 T cell receptor beta chains from one sample sequenced in a study of T cells in women clearing cervical HPV infection. Sequencing was performed with immunoSEQ multiplex PCR; in TCRdb, only in-frame clones are kept and a portion is missing. The table for this sample gives 25,000 to 40,000 clones. Sequencing input: blood buffy coat. The receptors were gathered from a woman between 18 and 70 years old with a cervical HPV16 infection that either progressed to CIN3+ or cleared (not recorded which).

Remarks on this clone: The CDR3 extends 3 residues past the end of the read, so its final part is completed from the germline J gene. The genes are TRBV2 and TRBJ2-1, with D hard to call. The CDR3 runs 13 residues. The V end lost 6 bases, the J end lost 2 bases, and 8 bases lay between the germline ends. Germline CDR1 SNHLY, CDR2 FYNNEI. CDR3 region: CASRTTTYNEQFF. The CDR3 bases that were read are TGTGCCAGCAGGACCACTACCTACAATGAG.

A note on this clone: The CDR3 goes on 3 residues after the read ends, and that part is filled in from the germline J gene. V gene TRBV5-4 combines with J gene TRBJ2-1, with TRBD2 identical over 7 bases. CDR3 length equals 15 residues. The V gene's germline CDR1 is SGHNT and CDR2 YYREEE (reference sequence). V shed 3 bases, J shed 3 bases, and the junction held 6 bases outside the gene matches. The CDR3 DNA, read in part, is TGTGCCAGCAGCTCCGGACTAGTAGTCTACAATGAG. Translation gives CASSSGLVVYNE. The entire CDR3 protein reads CASSSGLVVYNEQFF.